Below are 26 T cell receptor beta chains sequenced from a single sample in a study of blood T cell repertoires in COVID-19. The method was immunoSEQ multiplex PCR; TCRdb's version includes in-frame clones alone and lacks a portion of them. The data hold roughly 200,000 clones, with around 90% observed a single time. The sequenced sample was PBMCs or T cells enriched from blood (not recorded which). Receptors originate from a man aged 25 to 40 who had recovered from COVID-19.

This rearrangement joins TRBV28 to TRBJ2-1; 11 positions agree with TRBD1. The CDR3 has 17 amino acids. V shed 7 bases, J shed 5 bases, and the junction held 13 bases outside the gene matches. Germline CDR1 is MDHEN and CDR2 is SYDVKM. CDR3 nucleotides: TGTGCCAGCAATCAACCAACCGGGACAGGGGGAAACAATGAGCAGTTCTTC. Translation: CASNQPTGTGGNNEQFF.

The chain recombines TRBV19 with TRBJ2-7, with D hard to call. V lost 4 bases, J lost 4 bases, and 11 bases lay in between. Germline V gives CDR1 LNHDA, CDR2 SQIVND (reference sequence). The CDR3 runs 13 residues. Written as DNA, the CDR3 is TGTGCCAGTAGTAATCTGGGCACGTACGAGCAGTACTTC. Its translation: CASSNLGTYEQYF.

V and J are TRBV5-1 and TRBJ1-4; D might be TRBD1 (6 bases). V was clipped by 0 bases and J by 0 bases, with 6 bases between them. Looked up from germline, CDR1 is SGHRS and CDR2 is YFSETQ. The CDR3 totals 15 residues. For the CDR3, the DNA is TGCGCCAGCAGCTTGGGGACAGCAACTAATGAAAAACTGTTTTTT. Its translation: CASSLGTATNEKLFF.

In nucleotides, the CDR3 is TGTGCCAGCAGTCTTCAGGGGTTTGGGACAGATACGCAGTATTTT. Amino acids: CASSLQGFGTDTQYF. This sequence joins TRBV9 and TRBJ2-3, with D possibly TRBD1 on 6 matching bases. Germline values: CDR1 SGDLS, CDR2 YYNGEE. This CDR3 contains 15 residues. V lost 5 bases and J lost 3, with 16 bases in between.

This chain joins TRBV10-1 and TRBJ2-2, with a tentative D call TRBD2 (5 bases). Trimming shortened V by 4 bases and J by 4 bases, and 13 bases separated the two germline ends. CDR1 and CDR2 (germline): WNHNN, SYGVQD (reference sequence). This CDR3 is built from 15 residues. DNA for the CDR3: TGCGCCAGCAGTGTCCGTACCGAGGGCACCGGGGAGCTGTTTTTT. The encoded protein is CASSVRTEGTGELFF.

The rearrangement uses TRBV23-1 and TRBJ2-2; TRBD2 matches at 7 bases. TRBV23-1 is an open reading frame whose function is uncertain. Trimming at V came to 0 bases and at J to 4 bases, leaving 2 bases not matched to a gene. This CDR3 comprises 15 residues. CDR3 sequence (DNA): TGCGCCAGCAGTCAATCGGGGGGGTCCACCGGGGAGCTGTTTTTT. Protein sequence: CASSQSGGSTGELFF.

The J gene is TRBJ1-2, the V gene TRBV5-1; D may be TRBD1 (5 bases). Germline CDR1 SGHRS, CDR2 YFSETQ. The V and J ends lost 6 bases and 3 bases respectively, with 12 bases between them. The CDR3 is 13 residues long. CDR3 in amino acids: CASKGEVDYGYTF. The CDR3, as DNA: TGCGCCAGCAAAGGGGAAGTTGACTATGGCTACACCTTC.

The chain has TRBV5-1 and TRBJ2-7; tentatively, D is TRBD2 (6 bases). V shed 0 bases and J shed 5 bases, with 18 bases lying between them. The CDR3 is 16 amino acids. Germline V gene data show CDR1 as SGHRS and CDR2 as YFSETQ. CDR3 DNA: TGCGCCAGCAGCTTGGCCGGGGGAGCTGGGGGAAACGAGCAGTACTTC. It yields the protein CASSLAGGAGGNEQYF.

The chain employs TRBV5-1 and TRBJ2-1; tentative D call: TRBD2 (6 bases). V dropped 2 bases and J dropped 1 base, with 10 bases sitting between them. CDR3 length: 15 residues. Germline V gene lookup returns CDR1 SGHRS and CDR2 YFSETQ. The CDR3 protein is CASSFRGESYNEQFF. The CDR3 bases are TGCGCCAGCAGCTTCCGCGGGGAATCCTACAATGAGCAGTTCTTC.

The CDR3 region has the DNA TGTGCCAGCGGCAGGGACTCCGCCTACAATGAGCAGTTCTTC. Translating gives CASGRDSAYNEQFF. The V and J genes are TRBV7-9 and TRBJ2-1, with D maybe TRBD2 (6 bases). Per the germline V gene, CDR1 is SEHNR and CDR2 is FQNEAQ (reference sequence). V was cut by 8 bases and J by 2 bases, with 13 bases left in between. The CDR3 loop spans 14 amino acids.

The V call is TRBV5-4, the J call TRBJ1-6; possibly TRBD1 for D (5 bases). The CDR3 length is 14 residues. Germline V gene sequence: CDR1 SGHNT, CDR2 YYREEE (reference sequence). With 0 bases removed from V and 9 bases from J, the gap between germline ends came to 10 bases. CDR3 in amino acids: CASSLDRSPSPLHF. The CDR3 DNA reads TGTGCCAGCAGCTTGGACAGGTCACCTTCACCCCTCCACTTT.

The chain employs TRBV5-1 and TRBJ1-4; D gene ambiguous. Germline CDR1 and CDR2: SGHRS and YFSETQ. The germline V and J ends were trimmed by 5 bases and 2 bases, with 10 bases remaining between them. This CDR3 region has 14 residues. CDR3 amino acids: CASRSDTTNEKLFF. Here the CDR3 DNA reads TGCGCCAGCAGATCCGACACGACTAATGAAAAACTGTTTTTT.

The chain links TRBV3-1 (or the pseudogene TRBV3-2) to TRBJ2-5, with D perhaps TRBD1 (6 bases). Trimming shortened V by 0 bases and J by 4 bases, and 12 bases separated the two germline ends. Germline V gene lookup returns CDR1 LGHDT and CDR2 YNNKEL (reference sequence). CDR3 length: 15 residues. The CDR3 region is CASSQDSGALETQYF. DNA for the CDR3: TGTGCCAGCAGCCAAGACTCAGGGGCACTAGAGACCCAGTACTTC.

The J gene is TRBJ2-3, the V gene TRBV7-9, with D maybe TRBD2 (6 bases). Trimming removed 5 bases from V and 3 bases from J, with 15 bases in between. The CDR3 runs 15 residues. Germline V gives CDR1 SEHNR, CDR2 FQNEAQ (reference sequence). The CDR3 DNA follows: TGTGCCAGCAGCCGTATTAGACTAGGGACAGATACGCAGTATTTT. This codes for CASSRIRLGTDTQYF.

V is TRBV4-3 and J is TRBJ1-2, with 7 bases that match TRBD1. Trimming cost V 0 bases and J 8 bases; bases outside gene matches: 6. This CDR3 has 14 amino acids. Germline-derived CDR1 and CDR2 are LGHNA and YSLEER. The CDR3 spells CASSQDRTGLGYTF. DNA for the CDR3: TGCGCCAGCAGCCAAGATCGGACAGGCCTCGGCTACACCTTC.

The V and J genes are TRBV2 and TRBJ2-1; tentatively, D is TRBD2 (6 bases). CDR1 SNHLY and CDR2 FYNNEI come from the germline V gene. This CDR3 contains 15 residues. Between the trimmed V and J ends, which lost 6 bases and 0 bases, there was a span of 12 bases. CDR3: CASRGTLSSYNEQFF. CDR3 nucleotides: TGTGCCAGCAGAGGGACTCTGAGCTCCTACAATGAGCAGTTCTTC.

This rearrangement joins TRBV19 to TRBJ2-1; 13 bases align to TRBD2. Looked up from germline, CDR1 is LNHDA and CDR2 is SQIVND (reference sequence). The CDR3 extends over 16 amino acids. The trim removed 9 bases at V and 7 bases at J, leaving 12 bases unmatched. CDR3 in DNA: TGTGCCAGCAAGACTAGCGGGAGGTCCTATCGGAATGAGCAGTTCTTC. It encodes CASKTSGRSYRNEQFF.

The chain has TRBV2 and TRBJ2-3; the match to TRBD2 covers 8 bases. Germline V gene data show CDR1 as SNHLY and CDR2 as FYNNEI. The CDR3 covers 14 residues. V lost 3 bases, J lost 6 bases, and 5 bases stayed unmatched. The CDR3 DNA reads TGTGCCAGCAGTGATTGGCGGGAGGTGGATACGCAGTATTTT. Translating gives CASSDWREVDTQYF.

The chain uses TRBV6-2 or TRBV6-3 and TRBJ1-2, with no clear D. Germline values: CDR1 MNHEY, CDR2 SVGEGT. With 2 bases removed from V and 2 bases from J, the gap between germline ends came to 9 bases. This CDR3 contains 14 residues. The CDR3 loop is CASSYVLQNYGYTF. CDR3 bases: TGTGCCAGCAGTTACGTACTTCAAAACTATGGCTACACCTTC.

This clone was seen only a few times. This chain links TRBV19 with TRBJ1-1, with 8 bases fitting TRBD1. The J segment lost 3 bases and the V segment lost 3 bases, leaving 3 bases of the junction unmatched. There are 14 residues in the CDR3. Germline-derived CDR1 and CDR2 are LNHDA and SQIVND (reference sequence). In DNA, the CDR3 is TGTGCCAGTAGTATGGACAGGGCTTACACTGAAGCTTTCTTT. Translated, it gives CASSMDRAYTEAFF.

This clone has just a few counts. This chain uses TRBV9 with TRBJ1-1; D perhaps matches TRBD1 (6 bases). Between the trimmed V and J ends, which lost 3 bases and 3 bases, there was a span of 6 bases. This CDR3 is built from 12 residues. The germline V gene encodes CDR1 SGDLS and CDR2 YYNGEE. CDR3 nucleotides: TGTGCCAGCAGCGAGGGGGACACTGAAGCTTTCTTT. This gives the protein CASSEGDTEAFF.

The chain uses TRBV6-1 and TRBJ2-1, with 8 bases matching TRBD1. The germline CDR1 and CDR2 sequences are MNHNS and SASEGT. Trimming removed 4 bases from V and 5 bases from J; junction bases left unmatched: 10. The CDR3 has 16 residues. The CDR3 sequence is CASSGPARTGNNEQFF. The DNA of the CDR3 is TGTGCCAGCAGTGGCCCCGCTAGGACAGGGAACAATGAGCAGTTCTTC.

V gene TRBV9 combines with J gene TRBJ2-2; maybe TRBD1 (6 bases). The germline gives CDR1 SGDLS, CDR2 YYNGEE. The CDR3 has 12 amino acids. V lost 7 bases and J lost 7, with 11 bases in between. In DNA, the CDR3 is TGTGCCAGCCGGGACATGGTCGGGGAGCTGTTTTTT. Its translation: CASRDMVGELFF.

This chain joins TRBV13 and TRBJ1-3; 9 nucleotides align to TRBD1. V was clipped by 5 bases and J by 5 bases; unmatched bases: 7. This CDR3 is 15 amino acids long. The germline V gene has CDR1 PRHDT and CDR2 FYEKMQ (reference sequence). This CDR3 is CASSPKTGGRNTIYF. The CDR3 DNA sequence: TGTGCCAGCAGCCCTAAGACAGGGGGGCGAAACACCATATATTTT.

A single count supports this clone. The V and J genes are TRBV27 and TRBJ2-5; 9 positions match TRBD2. The CDR3 consists of 16 residues. V was clipped by 3 bases and J by 2 bases; unmatched bases: 7. The germline V gene encodes CDR1 MNHEY and CDR2 SMNVEV (reference sequence). The CDR3 nucleotides read TGTGCCAGCAGTTTTTCTAGCGGGGTATGGCAAGAGACCCAGTACTTC. It specifies CASSFSSGVWQETQYF.

This clone came up once. J is TRBJ1-3 and V is TRBV9, with D unclear. The CDR3 extends over 15 amino acids. The V end lost 0 bases, the J end lost 0 bases, and 7 bases lay between the germline ends. The germline V gene encodes CDR1 SGDLS and CDR2 YYNGEE. The CDR3 region has the DNA TGTGCCAGCAGCGTAGCTCCAGTCTCTGGAAACACCATATATTTT. Translation: CASSVAPVSGNTIYF. Based on the CDR3 plus reference TRBV9 and TRBJ1-3, the full variable domain is DSGVTQTPKHLITATGQRVTLRCSPRSGDLSVYWYQQSLDQGLQFLIQYYNGEERAKGNILERFSAQQFPDLHSELNLSSLELGDSALYFCASSVAPVSGNTIYFGEGSWLTVV.